The clone carrying this T cell receptor (beta chain) came up a few times. Its antigen is as yet unknown. Under the ViraFEST assay, PBMC were stimulated with viral peptide pools so that antigen-specific CD4+ T cells expanded. Sequencing was performed afterwards. The culture ran for under eleven days, and then CD4+ T cells were isolated. Everyone in the study got two shots of either the BNT162b2 or mRNA-1273 vaccine. The data belong to a study of vaccination effects on CD4 cells after COVID-19. Sequencing used immunoSEQ multiplex PCR; TCRdb keeps in-frame clones, though not all of them. Among 20,000 to 25,000 clones listed, 69% were seen once. The ends were cut back, 3 bases at V and 6 bases at J, with 15 bases in the middle. Germline V gene lookup returns CDR1 KGHSH and CDR2 LQKENI. There are 14 residues in the CDR3.

V is TRBV18 and J is TRBJ2-7; D not certain. The sequence derives from a human donor who received a COVID-19 vaccine. The sequenced sample was CD4+ T cells from PBMCs cultured with SARS-CoV-2 spike peptides, obtained after COVID-19 vaccination. CDR3 amino acids: CASSPSGASSEQYF. CDR3 coding DNA: TGTGCCAGCTCACCCTCTGGAGCCAGCTCCGAGCAGTACTTC.